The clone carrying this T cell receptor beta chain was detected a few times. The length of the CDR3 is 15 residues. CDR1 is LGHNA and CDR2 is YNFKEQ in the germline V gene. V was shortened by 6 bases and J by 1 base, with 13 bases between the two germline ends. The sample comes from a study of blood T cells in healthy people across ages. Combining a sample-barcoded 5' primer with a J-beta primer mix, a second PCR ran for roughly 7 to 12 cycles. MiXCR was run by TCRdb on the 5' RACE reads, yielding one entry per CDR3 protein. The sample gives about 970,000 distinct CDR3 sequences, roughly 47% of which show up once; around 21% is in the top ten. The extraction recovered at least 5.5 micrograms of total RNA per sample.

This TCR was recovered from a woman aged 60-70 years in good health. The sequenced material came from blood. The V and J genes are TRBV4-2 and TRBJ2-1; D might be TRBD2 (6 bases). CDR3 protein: CASSTGLGSYNEQFF. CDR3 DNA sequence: TGTGCCAGCAGTACGGGACTTGGTTCCTACAATGAGCAGTTCTTC.